A single sample is the source of the 11 T cell receptor beta chains below, sequenced in a study of blood T cell repertoires in COVID-19. The method was immunoSEQ multiplex PCR; TCRdb's version includes in-frame clones alone and lacks a portion of them. The repertoire includes around 250,000 clones, 80% to 85% of them detected once, and approximately 1.4% sits in the top ten. Sequencing used peripheral blood. Receptors originate from a woman aged 40 to 50 who had recovered from COVID-19.

CDR3 sequence (DNA): TGTGCCAGCAGCTCGACAGGGGAATCCCTCCACTTT. Translation: CASSSTGESLHF. The rearrangement joins TRBV5-4 to TRBJ1-6; TRBD1 aligns across 8 bases. Losses at the gene ends were 3 bases for V and 14 bases for J; bases not matched to a gene: 4. The CDR3 is 12 residues long. The V gene's germline CDR1 is SGHNT and CDR2 YYREEE (reference sequence). Full variable domain (remainder filled in from reference TRBV5-4 and TRBJ1-6): ETGVTQSPTHLIKTRGQQVTLRCSSQSGHNTVSWYQQALGQGPQFIFQYYREEENGRGNFPPRFSGLQFPNYSSELNVNALELDDSALYLCASSSTGESLHFGNGTRLTVT.

This chain uses TRBV21-1 with TRBJ1-1; the DNA was not compared with TRBD1, the D call given in the table. TRBV21-1 is a recognized pseudogene. The CDR3 is made up of 17 amino acids. CDR3 region: CASSNLSGGEGGTEAFF. CDR3 nucleotides: TGTGCCAGCAGCAATTTATCAGGGGGAGAGGGCGGCACTGAAGCTTTCTTT.

The chain joins TRBV9 to TRBJ1-1; 7 positions match TRBD1. The germline V gene encodes CDR1 SGDLS and CDR2 YYNGEE. The CDR3 is 14 residues long. V was clipped by 4 bases and J by 0 bases; unmatched bases: 3. This CDR3 is CASSSGQLNTEAFF. The CDR3 DNA is TGTGCCAGCAGCTCGGGACAGTTGAACACTGAAGCTTTCTTT.

The V call is TRBV5-1, the J call TRBJ2-3, with a possible D match to TRBD1 (5 bases). Deletions cut 4 bases from V and 1 base from J, with 13 bases between. Germline loops: CDR1 SGHRS, CDR2 YFSETQ. CDR3 length equals 15 residues. CDR3 sequence: CASSPTDIRTDTQYF. DNA of the CDR3: TGCGCCAGCAGCCCGACAGATATCCGCACAGATACGCAGTATTTT.

The chain employs TRBV29-1 and TRBJ2-1, with TRBD1 identical over 7 bases. CDR3 length equals 14 residues. Germline assignment: CDR1 SQVTM and CDR2 ANQGSEA. V shed 7 bases, J shed 9 bases, and the junction held 15 bases outside the gene matches. The CDR3 DNA is TGCAGCGGTGGGGGTGAGGGGGCGAGAGGTGAGCAGTTCTTC. Translated, it gives CSGGGEGARGEQFF.

This rearrangement joins TRBV18 to TRBJ2-7; tentative D call: TRBD2 (7 bases). The length of the CDR3 is 18 residues. Trimming stripped 0 bases from V and 1 base from J, with 19 bases between. Looked up from germline, CDR1 is KGHSH and CDR2 is LQKENI. As DNA, the CDR3 is TGTGCCAGCTCACCACCCCTAGGGGGGGGAGATTCGTCCTACGAGCAGTACTTC. The encoded protein is CASSPPLGGGDSSYEQYF.

The chain combines TRBV12-3 or TRBV12-4 with TRBJ1-1; TRBD1 aligns across 7 bases. The CDR3 consists of 13 residues. Trimming at V came to 6 bases and at J to 7 bases, leaving 8 bases not matched to a gene. The CDR3 here is CASSRDRANEAFF. The DNA of the CDR3 is TGTGCCAGCAGCCGTGACAGGGCGAATGAAGCTTTCTTT.

The chain joins TRBV7-7 to TRBJ2-2, with 11 nucleotides matching TRBD1. Germline V CDR1 and CDR2: SSHAT, FNYEAQ (reference sequence). Trimming at V came to 6 bases and at J to 4 bases, leaving 4 bases not matched to a gene. CDR3 size: 15 residues. In DNA, the CDR3 is TGTGCCAGCAGTTTGGGACAGGGGGGCACCGGGGAGCTGTTTTTT. This gives the protein CASSLGQGGTGELFF.

The chain joins TRBV2 to TRBJ2-2, with D perhaps matching TRBD2 (6 bases). The CDR3 runs 14 residues. Trimming took 3 bases from V and 5 from J, leaving 10 bases between them. Germline V gene sequence: CDR1 SNHLY, CDR2 FYNNEI. The CDR3 DNA sequence: TGTGCCAGCAGTGATTCGGGGGAAACCGGGGAGCTGTTTTTT. Translation gives CASSDSGETGELFF.

The CDR3 sequence is CAISGHNGSSGANVLTF. The DNA for the CDR3 is TGTGCCATCAGTGGCCATAACGGTAGCTCTGGGGCCAACGTCCTGACTTTC. The V gene is TRBV10-3, the J gene TRBJ2-6, with D unclear. The CDR3 totals 17 residues. Trimming cost V 4 bases and J 0 bases, with 13 bases left between them. The germline gives CDR1 ENHRY, CDR2 SYGVKD.

The chain joins TRBV5-4 to TRBJ1-2; possibly TRBD1 for D (6 bases). This CDR3 has 14 residues. V was clipped by 1 base and J by 1 base, with 8 bases between them. In germline, CDR1 is SGHNT, CDR2 YYREEE (reference sequence). This chain's CDR3 is CASSLSRGNYGYTF. CDR3 DNA sequence: TGTGCCAGCAGCTTGTCCAGGGGTAACTATGGCTACACCTTC.